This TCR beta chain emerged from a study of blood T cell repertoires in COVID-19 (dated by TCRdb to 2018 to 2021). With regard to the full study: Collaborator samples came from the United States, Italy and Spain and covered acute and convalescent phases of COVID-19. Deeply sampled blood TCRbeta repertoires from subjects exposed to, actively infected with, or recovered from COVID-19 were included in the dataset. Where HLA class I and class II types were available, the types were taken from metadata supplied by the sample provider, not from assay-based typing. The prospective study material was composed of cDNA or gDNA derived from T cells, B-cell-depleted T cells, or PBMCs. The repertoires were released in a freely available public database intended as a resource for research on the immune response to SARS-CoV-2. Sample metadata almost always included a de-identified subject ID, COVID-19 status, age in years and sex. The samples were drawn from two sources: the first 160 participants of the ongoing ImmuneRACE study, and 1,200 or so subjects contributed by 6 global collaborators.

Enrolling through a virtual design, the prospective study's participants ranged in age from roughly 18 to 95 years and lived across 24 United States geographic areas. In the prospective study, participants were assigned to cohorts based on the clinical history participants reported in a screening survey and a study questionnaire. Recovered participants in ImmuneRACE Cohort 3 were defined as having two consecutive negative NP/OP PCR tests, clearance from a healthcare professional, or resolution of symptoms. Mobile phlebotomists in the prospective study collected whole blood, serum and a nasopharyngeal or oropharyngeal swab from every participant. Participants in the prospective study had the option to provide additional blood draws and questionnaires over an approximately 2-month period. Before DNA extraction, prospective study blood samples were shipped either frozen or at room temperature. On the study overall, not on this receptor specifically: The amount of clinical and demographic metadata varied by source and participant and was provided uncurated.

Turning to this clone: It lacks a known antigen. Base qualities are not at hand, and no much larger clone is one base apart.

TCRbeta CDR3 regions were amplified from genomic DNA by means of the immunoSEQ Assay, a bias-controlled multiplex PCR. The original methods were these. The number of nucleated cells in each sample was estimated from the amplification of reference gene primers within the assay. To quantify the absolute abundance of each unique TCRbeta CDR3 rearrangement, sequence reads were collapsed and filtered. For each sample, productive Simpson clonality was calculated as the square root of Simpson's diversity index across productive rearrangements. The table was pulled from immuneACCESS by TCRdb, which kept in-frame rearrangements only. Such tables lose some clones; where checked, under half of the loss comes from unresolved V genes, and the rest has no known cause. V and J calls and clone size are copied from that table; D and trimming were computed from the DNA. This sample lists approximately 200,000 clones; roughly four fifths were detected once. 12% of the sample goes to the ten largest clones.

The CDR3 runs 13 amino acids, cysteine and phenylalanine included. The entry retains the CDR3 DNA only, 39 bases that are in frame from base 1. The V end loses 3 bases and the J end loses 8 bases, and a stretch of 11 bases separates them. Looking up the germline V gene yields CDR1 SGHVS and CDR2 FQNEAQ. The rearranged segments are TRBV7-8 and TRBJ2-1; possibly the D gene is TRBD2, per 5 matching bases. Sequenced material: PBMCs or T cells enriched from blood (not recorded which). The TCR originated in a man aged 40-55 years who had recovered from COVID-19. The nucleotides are TGTGCCAGCAGCTTTCTAGCCCGCGATGAGCAGTTCTTC. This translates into CASSFLARDEQFF.